This note documents a single TCR beta chain sequence. Its target is not known. The source of the sample is a study of cytomegalovirus exposure and HLA in healthy donors. Study context: Later analysis reported that the 120 or so validation repertoires shared the platform of the approximately 690 first-cohort repertoires.

Study outcomes and limitations: In vitro confirmation showed a few CMV-associated chains to be CMV antigen specific. The tendency of first-cohort TCR clusters to co-occur in the 120 validation repertoires was identified by a subsequent analysis. Investigators reported under 200 TCR beta chains as tied to cytomegalovirus.

Profiling relied on immunoSEQ multiplex PCR, and the TCRdb table lists in-frame clones only, not all of them. The sample has roughly 60,000 clones; 90% to 96% are singletons. The J segment lost 3 bases and the V segment lost 4 bases, leaving 3 bases of the junction unmatched. CDR3 length: 13 amino acids. CDR1 SGDLS and CDR2 YYNGEE come from the germline V gene. The sequencing input was PBMCs. This TCR was recovered from a man between 18 and 29 years old in good health and CMV-seronegative. The genes are TRBV9 and TRBJ2-5; 7 positions match TRBD2. Here the CDR3 reads CASSRDYKETQYF. In DNA form, the CDR3 reads TGTGCCAGCAGCCGGGACTACAAAGAGACCCAGTACTTC.